These T cell receptor beta chains were read from a single sample in a study of T cell repertoires in cytomegalovirus infection. TCRdb re-called the reads with MiXCR, one entry per CDR3 protein. The sample has about 230,000 distinct CDR3 sequences; around 6.4% are singletons. What was sequenced was PBMCs. These receptors originate from a human donor in good health (CMV status not recorded). Some clones in this sample may be carry-over from other donors' samples. Both conserved end residues are part of each CDR3. A D gene is named only where the DNA matches it firmly. The listing skips clone size in some rows; elsewhere it reads once, few, many or a size class.

CDR3nt: TGCGCCAGCAGCCAAGAAGGGTATGCGAGCGGGGGCCACTACGAGCAGTACTTC; CDR3aa: CASSQEGYASGGHYEQYF; v_gene: TRBV4-3; d_gene: TRBD2; j_gene: TRBJ2-7; abundance: many
CDR3nt: TGTGCCTGTTCCAATGGCGGTTTGCGGGGGGTCTGGGCTTTCTTT; CDR3aa: CACSNGGLRGVWAFF; v_gene: TRBV6-1; d_gene: -; j_gene: TRBJ1-1; abundance: many
CDR3nt: TGCAGCGTTCGGGACACGGACACCGGGGAGCTGTTTTTT; CDR3aa: CSVRDTDTGELFF; v_gene: TRBV29-1; d_gene: -; j_gene: TRBJ2-2; abundance: -
CDR3nt: TGCAGTGCTAGTTACAGGGGCCGAGAGACCCAGTACTTC; CDR3aa: CSASYRGRETQYF; v_gene: TRBV20-1; d_gene: TRBD1; j_gene: TRBJ2-5; abundance: -
CDR3nt: TGCAGTGCTAGGGGTCCGGGACTAGACCAGCAAGAGACCCAGTACTTC; CDR3aa: CSARGPGLDQQETQYF; v_gene: TRBV20-1; d_gene: TRBD2; j_gene: TRBJ2-5; abundance: few
CDR3nt: TGCGCCAGCAGCCTTATTACAGGGGGCCTTGACACTGAAGCTTTCTTT; CDR3aa: CASSLITGGLDTEAFF; v_gene: TRBV5-1; d_gene: TRBD1; j_gene: TRBJ1-1; abundance: many
CDR3nt: TGTGCCAGCAGTTACTTAACAGCCGGGAACACTGAAGCTTTCTTT; CDR3aa: CASSYLTAGNTEAFF; v_gene: TRBV6-6; d_gene: -; j_gene: TRBJ1-1; abundance: many
CDR3nt: TGTGCCAGCAGTTACAGGGAAGTCGGTCAGCCCCAGCATTTT; CDR3aa: CASSYREVGQPQHF; v_gene: TRBV6-6; d_gene: -; j_gene: TRBJ1-5; abundance: many
CDR3nt: TGTGCCAGCAGTTTACCCCAGCGCGAGCAGTACTTC; CDR3aa: CASSLPQREQYF; v_gene: TRBV28; d_gene: -; j_gene: TRBJ2-7; abundance: many
CDR3nt: TGTGCCAGCAGTCCGCGTTCAGGGTCGGGTCAGCCCCAGCATTTT; CDR3aa: CASSPRSGSGQPQHF; v_gene: TRBV12-3/TRBV12-4; d_gene: -; j_gene: TRBJ1-5; abundance: -
CDR3nt: TGTGCCAGCAGCTTAACCGGACAGGGGGGATATGGCTACACCTTC; CDR3aa: CASSLTGQGGYGYTF; v_gene: TRBV7-2; d_gene: TRBD1; j_gene: TRBJ1-2; abundance: many
CDR3nt: TGTGCCAGCAGTTCCAGTAGCGGGCCAGGCCCATACAATGAGCAGTTCTTC; CDR3aa: CASSSSSGPGPYNEQFF; v_gene: TRBV6-2/TRBV6-3; d_gene: TRBD2; j_gene: TRBJ2-1; abundance: many
CDR3nt: TGCAGTGCTAGAGATTTTCGTCTCGATGAAGCTTTCTTT; CDR3aa: CSARDFRLDEAFF; v_gene: TRBV20-1; d_gene: -; j_gene: TRBJ1-1; abundance: few
CDR3nt: TGTGCCAGCAGCTTAGAAGCCTCCGAGACCCAGTACTTC; CDR3aa: CASSLEASETQYF; v_gene: TRBV7-2; d_gene: -; j_gene: TRBJ2-5; abundance: many
CDR3nt: TGTGCCAGCAGTGAAGTTCGTAGGGGAGCATCGCAGGGGGAGCAGTACTTC; CDR3aa: CASSEVRRGASQGEQYF; v_gene: TRBV6-1; d_gene: -; j_gene: TRBJ2-7; abundance: many
CDR3nt: TGTGCCAGCAGTCAGGGCCCCTACGAGCAGTACTTC; CDR3aa: CASSQGPYEQYF; v_gene: TRBV7-9; d_gene: -; j_gene: TRBJ2-7; abundance: many
CDR3nt: TGTGCCTGGAGTCTCTCGGACAGGCAGAATTCACCCCTCCACTTT; CDR3aa: CAWSLSDRQNSPLHF; v_gene: TRBV30; d_gene: TRBD1; j_gene: TRBJ1-6; abundance: many
CDR3nt: TGTGCCAGCAGTCGGGACAGTCCGTCGAACACCGGGGAGCTGTTTTTT; CDR3aa: CASSRDSPSNTGELFF; v_gene: TRBV2; d_gene: TRBD1; j_gene: TRBJ2-2; abundance: many
CDR3nt: TGTGCCAGCAGCGGGGGACACCTAAACACTGAAGCTTTCTTT; CDR3aa: CASSGGHLNTEAFF; v_gene: TRBV7-9; d_gene: -; j_gene: TRBJ1-1; abundance: many
CDR3nt: TGCGCCAGCAGTCCCGGGACAGGGGCGACGTACCAAGAGACCCAGTACTTC; CDR3aa: CASSPGTGATYQETQYF; v_gene: TRBV5-1; d_gene: TRBD1; j_gene: TRBJ2-5; abundance: many
CDR3nt: TGTGCCAGCAGCCCGGGGACAGGCGAGAATGAAAAACTGTTTTTT; CDR3aa: CASSPGTGENEKLFF; v_gene: TRBV7-2; d_gene: TRBD1; j_gene: TRBJ1-4; abundance: many
CDR3nt: TGTGCCAGCAGCTTGCGGACAGGGGAGGCCACTGCCCCTTTCTTT; CDR3aa: CASSLRTGEATAPFF; v_gene: TRBV7-2; d_gene: TRBD1; j_gene: TRBJ1-1; abundance: many
CDR3nt: TGCAGTGCTAGTTTGACTAGCGGGGCAACCTACGAGCAGTACTTC; CDR3aa: CSASLTSGATYEQYF; v_gene: TRBV20-1; d_gene: TRBD2; j_gene: TRBJ2-7; abundance: few
CDR3nt: TGTGCCAGCAGCCAAGTACCCGGACACCTCCAGTATTTT; CDR3aa: CASSQVPGHLQYF; v_gene: TRBV14; d_gene: -; j_gene: TRBJ2-3; abundance: few
CDR3nt: TGTGCCAGCAGCTTAGGGGCCCAGGGCTATGGCTACACCTTC; CDR3aa: CASSLGAQGYGYTF; v_gene: TRBV7-9; d_gene: -; j_gene: TRBJ1-2; abundance: many
CDR3nt: TGCAGTGCCCCCACCGGGGGCTCATATACAACCGGAGAGACCCAGTACTTC; CDR3aa: CSAPTGGSYTTGETQYF; v_gene: TRBV20-1; d_gene: -; j_gene: TRBJ2-5; abundance: few
CDR3nt: TGTGCCAGTAGTGGACAGGATAATTCACCCCTCCACTTT; CDR3aa: CASSGQDNSPLHF; v_gene: TRBV19; d_gene: TRBD1; j_gene: TRBJ1-6; abundance: many
CDR3nt: TGTGCCAGCAGCCAAGATCTCGTTCAAGGCCTCTCTGGGGCCAACGTCCTGACTTTC; CDR3aa: CASSQDLVQGLSGANVLTF; v_gene: TRBV4-2; d_gene: -; j_gene: TRBJ2-6; abundance: many
CDR3nt: TGTGCCAGCAGCCGCGACAGGGCCGCTGAAGCTTTCTTT; CDR3aa: CASSRDRAAEAFF; v_gene: TRBV7-3; d_gene: TRBD1; j_gene: TRBJ1-1; abundance: many
CDR3nt: TGTGCCAGCAGTTTAGACAGGGAGGAGACCCAGTACTTC; CDR3aa: CASSLDREETQYF; v_gene: TRBV28; d_gene: TRBD1; j_gene: TRBJ2-5; abundance: many
CDR3nt: TGCAGCGCCACCGGGACTAGCGGGGGTACGCAGTATTTT; CDR3aa: CSATGTSGGTQYF; v_gene: TRBV29-1; d_gene: TRBD2; j_gene: TRBJ2-3; abundance: -
CDR3nt: TGTGCCAGCAGTTCCACAGGGAGCAATCAGCCCCAGCATTTT; CDR3aa: CASSSTGSNQPQHF; v_gene: TRBV12-3/TRBV12-4; d_gene: -; j_gene: TRBJ1-5; abundance: many
CDR3nt: TGTGCCAGCAGTTACCCCCGGGACGGAGGGACTAGCGGGGGCCAAGGGGGGTACAATGAGCAGTTCTTC; CDR3aa: CASSYPRDGGTSGGQGGYNEQFF; v_gene: TRBV6-2/TRBV6-3; d_gene: TRBD2; j_gene: TRBJ2-1; abundance: many
CDR3nt: TGCGCCAGCAATAATGTCCGGGGGAGCGGGGAGCTGTTTTTT; CDR3aa: CASNNVRGSGELFF; v_gene: TRBV10-2; d_gene: -; j_gene: TRBJ2-2; abundance: many
CDR3nt: TGTGCCAGCAGTGACGGGACAGGGTGGACAGATACGCAGTATTTT; CDR3aa: CASSDGTGWTDTQYF; v_gene: TRBV25-1; d_gene: TRBD1; j_gene: TRBJ2-3; abundance: -
CDR3nt: TGTGCCAGCAGCTTAGGAGCCGGGGGATACTCCTACGAGCAGTACTTC; CDR3aa: CASSLGAGGYSYEQYF; v_gene: TRBV7-2; d_gene: -; j_gene: TRBJ2-7; abundance: many
CDR3nt: TGCAGTGCTACCTCTCCCGCGGGGGGGAACACAGATACGCAGTATTTT; CDR3aa: CSATSPAGGNTDTQYF; v_gene: TRBV20-1; d_gene: TRBD2; j_gene: TRBJ2-3; abundance: few
CDR3nt: TGTGCCAGCAGTTACCTCTCGAGGGACCAGCCCCAGCATTTT; CDR3aa: CASSYLSRDQPQHF; v_gene: TRBV6-2/TRBV6-3; d_gene: -; j_gene: TRBJ1-5; abundance: many
CDR3nt: TGTGCCAGCTCACCACGTACAGGGGAGGGTAATGAGCAGTTCTTC; CDR3aa: CASSPRTGEGNEQFF; v_gene: TRBV18; d_gene: -; j_gene: TRBJ2-1; abundance: many
CDR3nt: TGCAGTGCTCATAGGCGGCTAAACCAAGAGACCCAGTACTTC; CDR3aa: CSAHRRLNQETQYF; v_gene: TRBV20-1; d_gene: -; j_gene: TRBJ2-5; abundance: many
CDR3nt: TGTGCCAGCAGTTTTGAGACTGGGGTCCCGATGAACACTGAAGCTTTCTTT; CDR3aa: CASSFETGVPMNTEAFF; v_gene: TRBV12-3/TRBV12-4; d_gene: -; j_gene: TRBJ1-1; abundance: many
CDR3nt: TGCAGTGCTATTAGGAGGGTGAGCTACGAGCAGTACTTC; CDR3aa: CSAIRRVSYEQYF; v_gene: TRBV20-1; d_gene: -; j_gene: TRBJ2-7; abundance: many
CDR3nt: TGTGCCAGCAGCTCACTGGACGCCTCCTCGGGAGGCTACACCTTC; CDR3aa: CASSSLDASSGGYTF; v_gene: TRBV7-8; d_gene: -; j_gene: TRBJ1-2; abundance: many
CDR3nt: TGTGCCAGCAGCGAAGTAAGCTCTGGGGCCAACGTCCTGACTTTC; CDR3aa: CASSEVSSGANVLTF; v_gene: TRBV9; d_gene: -; j_gene: TRBJ2-6; abundance: many
CDR3nt: TGTGCCAGCAGCCAAGGGGGTAGGGGAAATAATTCACCCCTCCACTTT; CDR3aa: CASSQGGRGNNSPLHF; v_gene: TRBV3-1; d_gene: -; j_gene: TRBJ1-6; abundance: many
CDR3nt: TGTGCCAGCAGCCCAAACGGGCGGGGCGAGACCCAGTACTTC; CDR3aa: CASSPNGRGETQYF; v_gene: TRBV7-8; d_gene: -; j_gene: TRBJ2-5; abundance: many
CDR3nt: TGTTCTAGCAGCTTAGGGGGATTCACGAACACTGAAGCTTTCTTT; CDR3aa: CSSSLGGFTNTEAFF; v_gene: TRBV7-2; d_gene: -; j_gene: TRBJ1-1; abundance: -
CDR3nt: TGTGCCAGCAGATTTGACCCGAGTTCACCCCTCCACTTT; CDR3aa: CASRFDPSSPLHF; v_gene: TRBV28; d_gene: -; j_gene: TRBJ1-6; abundance: few
CDR3nt: TGCAGTGCTAGAATCGCGGGGGGCGGAAACATTCAGTACTTC; CDR3aa: CSARIAGGGNIQYF; v_gene: TRBV20-1; d_gene: TRBD2; j_gene: TRBJ2-4; abundance: many
CDR3nt: TGTGCCAGCAGTCCACTTCTCAGGCAGTTAATGAACACTGAAGCTTTCTTT; CDR3aa: CASSPLLRQLMNTEAFF; v_gene: TRBV12-3/TRBV12-4; d_gene: -; j_gene: TRBJ1-1; abundance: many
CDR3nt: TGTGCCAGCAGCTTACAGACAGGGGGGGAAAAACTGTTTTTT; CDR3aa: CASSLQTGGEKLFF; v_gene: TRBV7-2; d_gene: TRBD1; j_gene: TRBJ1-4; abundance: many
CDR3nt: TGTGCCAGCAGTCCCACAGGCTACTATGGCTACACCTTC; CDR3aa: CASSPTGYYGYTF; v_gene: TRBV28; d_gene: -; j_gene: TRBJ1-2; abundance: many
CDR3nt: TGCAGCGTTGCCCAGGGGCACGGGGAGCTGTTTTTT; CDR3aa: CSVAQGHGELFF; v_gene: TRBV29-1; d_gene: -; j_gene: TRBJ2-2; abundance: many
CDR3nt: TGCAGCGTTGGGACAGGGATGGACACCGGGGAGCTGTTTTTT; CDR3aa: CSVGTGMDTGELFF; v_gene: TRBV29-1; d_gene: TRBD1; j_gene: TRBJ2-2; abundance: many